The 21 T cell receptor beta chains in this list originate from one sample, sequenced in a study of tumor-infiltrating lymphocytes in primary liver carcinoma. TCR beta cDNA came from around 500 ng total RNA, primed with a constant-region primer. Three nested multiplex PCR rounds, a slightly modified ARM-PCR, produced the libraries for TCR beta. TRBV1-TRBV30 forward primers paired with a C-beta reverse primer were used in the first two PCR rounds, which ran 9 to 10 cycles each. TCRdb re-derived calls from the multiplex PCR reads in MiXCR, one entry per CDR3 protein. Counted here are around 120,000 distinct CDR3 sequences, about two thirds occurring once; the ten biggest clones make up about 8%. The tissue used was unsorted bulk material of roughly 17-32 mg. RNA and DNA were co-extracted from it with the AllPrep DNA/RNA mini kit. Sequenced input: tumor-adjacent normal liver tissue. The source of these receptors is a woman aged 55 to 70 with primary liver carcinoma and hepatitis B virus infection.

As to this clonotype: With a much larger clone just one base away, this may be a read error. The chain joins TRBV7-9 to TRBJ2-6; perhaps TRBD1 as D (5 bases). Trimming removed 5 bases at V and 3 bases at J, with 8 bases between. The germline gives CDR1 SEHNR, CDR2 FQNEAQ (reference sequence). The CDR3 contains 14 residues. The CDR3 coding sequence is TGTGCCAGCAGCCCCCAGGGTGGGGCCAACGTCCTGACTTTC. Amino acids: CASSPQGGANVLTF. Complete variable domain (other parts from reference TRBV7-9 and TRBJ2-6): DTGVSQNPRHKITKRGQNVTFRCDPISEHNRLYWYRQTLGQGPEFLTYFQNEAQLEKSRLLSDRFSAERPKGSFSTLEIQRTEQGDSAMYLCASSPQGGANVLTFGAGSRLTVL.

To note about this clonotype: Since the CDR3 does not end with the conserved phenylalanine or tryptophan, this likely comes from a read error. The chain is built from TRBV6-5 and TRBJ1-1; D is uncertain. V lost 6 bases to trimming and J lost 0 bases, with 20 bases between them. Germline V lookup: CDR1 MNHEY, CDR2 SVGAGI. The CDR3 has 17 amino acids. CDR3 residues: CASSLRRTLYVNTEAFI. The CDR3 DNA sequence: TGTGCCAGCAGCCTCCGGCGGACGTTGTACGTGAACACTGAAGCTTTCATT.

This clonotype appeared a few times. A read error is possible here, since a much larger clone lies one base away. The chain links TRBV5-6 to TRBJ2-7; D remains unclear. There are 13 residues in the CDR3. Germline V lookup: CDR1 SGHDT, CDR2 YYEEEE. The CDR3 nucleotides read TGTGCCAACAGCCCCAACTCAGTCTACGAGCAGTACTTC. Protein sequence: CANSPNSVYEQYF.

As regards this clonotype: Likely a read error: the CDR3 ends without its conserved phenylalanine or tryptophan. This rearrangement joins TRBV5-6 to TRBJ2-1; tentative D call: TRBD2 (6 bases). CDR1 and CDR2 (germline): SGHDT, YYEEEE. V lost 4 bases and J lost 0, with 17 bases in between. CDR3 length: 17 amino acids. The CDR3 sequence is CASSTAGTSSSYNEQFI. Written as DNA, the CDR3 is TGTGCCAGCAGCACGGCCGGGACTTCGAGCTCCTACAATGAGCAGTTCATA.

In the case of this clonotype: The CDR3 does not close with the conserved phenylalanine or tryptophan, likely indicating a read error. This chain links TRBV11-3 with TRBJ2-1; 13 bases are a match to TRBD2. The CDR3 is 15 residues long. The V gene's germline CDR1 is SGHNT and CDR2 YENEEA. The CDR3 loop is CSSSPGTSGNYDQFL. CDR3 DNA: TGTTCCAGCAGCCCAGGGACTAGCGGGAACTATGATCAGTTCCTC.

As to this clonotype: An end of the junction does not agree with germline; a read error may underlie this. The CDR3 region is CASSLYNEQLF. In DNA, the CDR3 is TGTGCCAGCAGCTTATATAATGAGCAGCTCTTC. The V call is TRBV5-6, the J call TRBJ2-1; D not resolved. Germline V gives CDR1 SGHDT, CDR2 YYEEEE. There are 11 residues in the CDR3. The whole variable domain, filled in from reference TRBV5-6 and TRBJ2-1, reads DAGVTQSPTHLIKTRGQQVTLRCSPKSGHDTVSWYQQALGQGPQFIFQYYEEEERQRGNFPDRFSGHQFPNYSSELNVNALLLGDSALYLCASSLYNEQLFGPGTRLTVL.

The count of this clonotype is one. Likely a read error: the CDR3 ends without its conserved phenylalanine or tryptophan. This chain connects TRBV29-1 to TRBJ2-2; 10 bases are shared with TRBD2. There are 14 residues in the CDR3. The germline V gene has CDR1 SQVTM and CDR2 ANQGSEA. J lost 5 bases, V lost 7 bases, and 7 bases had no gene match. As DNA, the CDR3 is TGCAGCGATGGGGCTAGCGGGAGTACCGGGGAGCTGTTTTCT. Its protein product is CSDGASGSTGELFS.

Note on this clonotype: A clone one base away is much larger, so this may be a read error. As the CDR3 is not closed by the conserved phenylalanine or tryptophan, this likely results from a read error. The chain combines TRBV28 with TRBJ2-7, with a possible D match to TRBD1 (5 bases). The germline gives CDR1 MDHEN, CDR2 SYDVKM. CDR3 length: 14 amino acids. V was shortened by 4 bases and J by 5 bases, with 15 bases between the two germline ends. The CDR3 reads CASSSGISADEQYL. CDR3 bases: TGTGCCAGCAGTTCAGGGATTTCGGCGGACGAGCAGTACTTA.

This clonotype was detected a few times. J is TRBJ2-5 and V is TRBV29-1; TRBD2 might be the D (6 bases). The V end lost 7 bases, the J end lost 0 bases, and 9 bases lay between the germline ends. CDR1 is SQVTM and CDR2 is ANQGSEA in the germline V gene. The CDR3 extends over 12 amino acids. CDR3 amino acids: CSGRLDQETQYF. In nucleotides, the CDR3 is TGCAGCGGTAGACTAGACCAAGAGACCCAGTACTTC.

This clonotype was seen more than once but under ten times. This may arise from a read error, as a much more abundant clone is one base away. Written as DNA, the CDR3 is TGTGCCAGCAGTGAAGGAGGGGGGGGGTTCCAAATTCAGCACTTC. This sequence encodes CASSEGGGGFQIQHF. This sequence joins TRBV6-1 and TRBJ2-4; D might be TRBD2 (7 bases). Germline assignment: CDR1 MNHNS and CDR2 SASEGT. This CDR3 spans 15 amino acids.

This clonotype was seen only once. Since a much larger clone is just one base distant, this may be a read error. CDR3 amino acids: CASTSWAGADYGYTF. Here the CDR3 DNA reads TGTGCCAGCACATCATGGGCAGGGGCTGACTATGGCTACACCTTC. This chain links TRBV28 with TRBJ1-2; TRBD1 might be the D (6 bases). V was cut by 7 bases and J by 3 bases, with 18 bases left in between. This CDR3 region has 15 residues. Germline V lookup: CDR1 MDHEN, CDR2 SYDVKM.

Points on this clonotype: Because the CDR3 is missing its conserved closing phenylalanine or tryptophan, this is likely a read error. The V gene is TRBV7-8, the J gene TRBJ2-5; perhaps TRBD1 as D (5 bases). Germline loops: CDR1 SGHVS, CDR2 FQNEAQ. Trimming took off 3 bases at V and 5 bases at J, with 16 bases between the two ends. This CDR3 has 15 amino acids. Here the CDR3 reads CASSFRKGPSETQYL. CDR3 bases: TGTGCCAGCAGCTTTCGAAAGGGGCCGTCGGAGACCCAGTACTTA.

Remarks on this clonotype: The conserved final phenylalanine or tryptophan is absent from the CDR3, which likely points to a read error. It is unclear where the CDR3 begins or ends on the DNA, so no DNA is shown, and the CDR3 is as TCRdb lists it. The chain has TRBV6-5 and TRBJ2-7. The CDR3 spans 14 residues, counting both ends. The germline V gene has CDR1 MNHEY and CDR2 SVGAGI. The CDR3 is CASRPDGSSYEQYL.

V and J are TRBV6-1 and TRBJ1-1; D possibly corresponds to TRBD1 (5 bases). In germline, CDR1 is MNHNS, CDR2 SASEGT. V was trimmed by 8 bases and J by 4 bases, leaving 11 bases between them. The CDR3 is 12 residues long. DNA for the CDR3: TGTGCCAGCGGACACCCGGGCACTGAAGCTTTCTTT. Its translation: CASGHPGTEAFF.

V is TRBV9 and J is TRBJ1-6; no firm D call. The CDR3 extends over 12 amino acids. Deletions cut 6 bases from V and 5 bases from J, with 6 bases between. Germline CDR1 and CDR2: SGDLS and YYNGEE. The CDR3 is CASNIDNSPLHF. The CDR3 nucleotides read TGTGCCAGCAACATCGATAATTCACCCCTCCACTTT.

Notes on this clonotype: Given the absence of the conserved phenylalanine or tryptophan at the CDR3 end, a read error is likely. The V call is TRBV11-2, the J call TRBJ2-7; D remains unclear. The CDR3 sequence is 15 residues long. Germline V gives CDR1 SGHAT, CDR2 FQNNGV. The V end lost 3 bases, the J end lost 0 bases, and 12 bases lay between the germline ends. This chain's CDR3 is CASSFSLGTSYEQYL. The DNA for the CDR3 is TGTGCCAGCAGCTTTAGTCTGGGAACCTCCTACGAGCAGTACTTA.

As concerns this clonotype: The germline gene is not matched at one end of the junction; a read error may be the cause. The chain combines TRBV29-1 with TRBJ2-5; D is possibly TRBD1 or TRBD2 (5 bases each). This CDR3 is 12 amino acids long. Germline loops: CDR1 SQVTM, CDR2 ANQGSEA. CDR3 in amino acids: CSVGDSQGTQYF. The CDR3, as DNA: TGCAGCGTGGGAGACAGTCAAGGGACCCAGTACTTT.

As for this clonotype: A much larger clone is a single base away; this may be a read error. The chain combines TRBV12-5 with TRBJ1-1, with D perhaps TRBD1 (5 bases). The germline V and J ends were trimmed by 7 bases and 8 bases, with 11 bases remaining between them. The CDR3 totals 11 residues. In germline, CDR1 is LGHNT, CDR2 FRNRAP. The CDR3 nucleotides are TGTGCTAGTGATCTTGGGGGAGAAGCTTTCTTT. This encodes CASDLGGEAFF.

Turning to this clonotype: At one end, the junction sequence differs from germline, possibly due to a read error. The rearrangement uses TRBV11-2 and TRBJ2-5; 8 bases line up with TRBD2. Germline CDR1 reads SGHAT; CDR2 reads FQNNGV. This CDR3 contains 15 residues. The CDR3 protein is CVSGREGWYQETHYF. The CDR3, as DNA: TGTGTCAGCGGACGGGAGGGGTGGTACCAAGAGACCCACTACTTC.

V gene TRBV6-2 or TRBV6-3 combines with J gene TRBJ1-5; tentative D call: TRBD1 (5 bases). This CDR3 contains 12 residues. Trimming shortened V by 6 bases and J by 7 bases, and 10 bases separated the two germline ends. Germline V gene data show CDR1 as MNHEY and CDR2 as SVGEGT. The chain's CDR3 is CASRSREQPQHF. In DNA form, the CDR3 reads TGTGCCAGCAGGAGCAGGGAACAGCCCCAGCATTTT.

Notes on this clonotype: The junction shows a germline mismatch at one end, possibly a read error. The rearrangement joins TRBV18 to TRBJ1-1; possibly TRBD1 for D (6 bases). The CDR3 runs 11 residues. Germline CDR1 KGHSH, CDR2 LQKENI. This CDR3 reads CASSRDTEAFF. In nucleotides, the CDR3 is TGTGCCAGCTCCAGGGACACTGAAGCCTTCTTT.